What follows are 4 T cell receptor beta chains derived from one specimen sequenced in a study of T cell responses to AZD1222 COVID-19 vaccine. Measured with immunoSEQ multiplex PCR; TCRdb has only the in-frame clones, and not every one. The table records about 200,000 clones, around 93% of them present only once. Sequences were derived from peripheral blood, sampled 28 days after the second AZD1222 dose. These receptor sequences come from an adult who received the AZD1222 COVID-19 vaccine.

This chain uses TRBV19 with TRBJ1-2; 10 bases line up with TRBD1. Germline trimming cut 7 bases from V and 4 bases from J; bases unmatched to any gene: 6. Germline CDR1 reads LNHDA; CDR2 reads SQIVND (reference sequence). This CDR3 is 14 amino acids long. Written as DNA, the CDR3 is TGTGCCAGTATCCAAAGACAGGGGGCCTATGGCTACACCTTC. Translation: CASIQRQGAYGYTF.

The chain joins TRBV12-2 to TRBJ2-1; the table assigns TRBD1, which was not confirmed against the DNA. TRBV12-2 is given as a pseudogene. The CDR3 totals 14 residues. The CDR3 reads CASRPQFDRNEQFF. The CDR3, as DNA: TGTGCAAGTCGCCCCCAATTCGACAGAAATGAGCAGTTCTTC.

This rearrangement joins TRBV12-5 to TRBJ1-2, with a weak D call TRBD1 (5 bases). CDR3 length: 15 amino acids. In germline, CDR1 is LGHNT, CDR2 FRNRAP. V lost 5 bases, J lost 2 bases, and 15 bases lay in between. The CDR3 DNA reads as TGTGCTAGTGGTCCACGTGAAGGGGCAAACTATGGCTACACCTTC. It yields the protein CASGPREGANYGYTF.

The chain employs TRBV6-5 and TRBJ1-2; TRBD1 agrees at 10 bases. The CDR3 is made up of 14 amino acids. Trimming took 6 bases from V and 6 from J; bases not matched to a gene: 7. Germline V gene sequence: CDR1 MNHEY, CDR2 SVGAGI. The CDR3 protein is CASSPRQGADGYTF. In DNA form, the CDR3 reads TGTGCCAGCAGCCCCCGACAGGGGGCTGATGGCTACACCTTC.